This is a list of T cell receptor beta chains from one sample in a study of cytomegalovirus exposure and HLA in healthy donors. Repertoires were generated with immunoSEQ multiplex PCR, while TCRdb's copy carries only in-frame clones and drops some. The table shows 100,000 to 150,000 clones, with around 80% occurring only once. Input material: PBMCs. These receptors were obtained from a woman aged 18-29 years in good health and CMV-seronegative. Each CDR3 is given with its conserved first and last residue. D genes are given only for firm matches. The size field is filled for only some rows; it gives once, few, many or a size class.

j_gene: TRBJ1-2
v_gene: TRBV30
d_gene: TRBD1
abundance: .
CDR3aa: CAWCPYRGDRGYGYTF
CDR3nt: TGTGCCTGGTGCCCATACAGGGGGGACCGAGGCTATGGCTACACCTTC

j_gene: TRBJ2-3
v_gene: TRBV7-9
d_gene: TRBD2
abundance: .
CDR3aa: CASSWSIKTSGRPDTQYF
CDR3nt: TGTGCCAGCAGCTGGAGTATTAAAACTAGCGGGAGGCCAGATACGCAGTATTTT

j_gene: TRBJ1-2
v_gene: TRBV4-2
d_gene: .
abundance: .
CDR3aa: CASSQEGAYYGYTF
CDR3nt: TGTGCCAGCAGCCAAGAAGGGGCCTACTATGGCTACACCTTC

j_gene: TRBJ2-7
v_gene: TRBV29-1
d_gene: TRBD1
abundance: .
CDR3aa: CSARTGTRREQYF
CDR3nt: TGCAGCGCCCGGACAGGGACGCGTCGAGAGCAGTACTTC

j_gene: TRBJ1-1
v_gene: TRBV5-1
d_gene: TRBD1
abundance: .
CDR3aa: CASSLPGGVTEAFF
CDR3nt: TGCGCCAGCAGCTTGCCAGGGGGCGTTACTGAAGCTTTCTTT

j_gene: TRBJ2-2
v_gene: TRBV10-2
d_gene: TRBD1
abundance: .
CDR3aa: CASLPDWTGRNTGELFF
CDR3nt: TGCGCCAGCCTACCCGATTGGACAGGGCGGAACACCGGGGAGCTGTTTTTT

j_gene: TRBJ2-5
v_gene: TRBV30
d_gene: .
abundance: few
CDR3aa: CAWRDGAGETQYF
CDR3nt: TGTGCCTGGAGAGACGGCGCGGGGGAGACCCAGTACTTC

j_gene: TRBJ1-2
v_gene: TRBV6-5
d_gene: TRBD1
abundance: .
CDR3aa: CASSYSGTGWSYTF
CDR3nt: TGTGCCAGCAGTTACTCCGGGACAGGGTGGAGCTACACCTTC

j_gene: TRBJ1-1
v_gene: TRBV30
d_gene: .
abundance: .
CDR3aa: CASEQGNTEAFF
CDR3nt: TGTGCCTCGGAACAGGGTAACACTGAAGCTTTCTTT

j_gene: TRBJ1-1
v_gene: TRBV4-2
d_gene: .
abundance: .
CDR3aa: CASSQELEAEAFF
CDR3nt: TGTGCCAGCAGCCAAGAGTTGGAGGCTGAAGCTTTCTTT

j_gene: TRBJ2-7
v_gene: TRBV10-2
d_gene: TRBD1
abundance: .
CDR3aa: CASRDRGSYEQYF
CDR3nt: TGCGCCAGCCGGGACAGGGGATCCTACGAGCAGTACTTC

j_gene: TRBJ1-1
v_gene: TRBV5-1
d_gene: .
abundance: few
CDR3aa: CASSLEAGDSTEAFF
CDR3nt: TGCGCCAGCAGCTTGGAGGCGGGCGACTCCACTGAAGCTTTCTTT

j_gene: TRBJ1-2
v_gene: TRBV6-7
d_gene: .
abundance: .
CDR3aa: CASRPICTGYTF
CDR3nt: TGTGCCAGCAGACCTATTTGTACGGGCTACACCTTC

j_gene: TRBJ2-7
v_gene: TRBV27
d_gene: TRBD1
abundance: once
CDR3aa: CASSLGTGAYEQYF
CDR3nt: TGTGCCAGCAGTTTAGGGACAGGGGCCTACGAGCAGTACTTC

j_gene: TRBJ2-1
v_gene: TRBV29-1
d_gene: .
abundance: few
CDR3aa: CSVEEQGADEQFF
CDR3nt: TGCAGCGTTGAAGAACAGGGAGCCGATGAGCAGTTCTTC

j_gene: TRBJ2-3
v_gene: TRBV27
d_gene: TRBD1
abundance: .
CDR3aa: CASSLSGTGGTDTQYF
CDR3nt: TGTGCCAGCAGTTTATCCGGGACAGGGGGCACAGATACGCAGTATTTT

j_gene: TRBJ2-7
v_gene: TRBV18
d_gene: TRBD1
abundance: .
CDR3aa: CASSPKRQGESYEQYF
CDR3nt: TGTGCCAGCTCACCAAAAAGACAGGGGGAATCGTACGAGCAGTACTTC

j_gene: TRBJ2-1
v_gene: TRBV11-2
d_gene: .
abundance: .
CDR3aa: CASSLDSNEQFF
CDR3nt: TGTGCCAGCAGCTTAGACAGCAATGAGCAGTTCTTC

j_gene: TRBJ2-1
v_gene: TRBV10-1
d_gene: .
abundance: .
CDR3aa: CASSVNGDEQFF
CDR3nt: TGCGCCAGCAGTGTCAACGGGGATGAGCAGTTCTTC

j_gene: TRBJ2-7
v_gene: TRBV19
d_gene: .
abundance: .
CDR3aa: CASSIEGGEQYF
CDR3nt: TGTGCCAGTAGTATAGAGGGGGGCGAGCAGTACTTC